Reported below is one TCR beta chain. Its target is unknown. Per the germline V gene, CDR1 is MNHEY and CDR2 is SVGEGT. The junction had 4 bases not matched to a gene; V was cut back by 8 bases and J by 10 bases. This CDR3 comprises 13 residues. These data belong to a study of T cells after yellow fever vaccination. From the 5' RACE reads, TCRdb called clonotypes with MiXCR, one entry per CDR3 protein. The sample includes fewer than 450,000 distinct CDR3 sequences, 11% seen only once; the top ten take around 18%. Whole-study results and caveats: Abundant clonotypes (contaminants from the bulk population) could be present in FACS-sorted repertoires.

The clonotype comes from a man aged 18 to 35 who received the YFV17D yellow fever vaccine. The sample in question was PBMCs, obtained on the day of the first yellow fever vaccination. This chain uses TRBV6-2 or TRBV6-3 with TRBJ2-1; 14 positions agree with TRBD2. The CDR3: CASGTSGGLEQFF. The CDR3 DNA sequence: TGTGCCAGCGGGACTAGCGGGGGCCTCGAGCAGTTCTTC.